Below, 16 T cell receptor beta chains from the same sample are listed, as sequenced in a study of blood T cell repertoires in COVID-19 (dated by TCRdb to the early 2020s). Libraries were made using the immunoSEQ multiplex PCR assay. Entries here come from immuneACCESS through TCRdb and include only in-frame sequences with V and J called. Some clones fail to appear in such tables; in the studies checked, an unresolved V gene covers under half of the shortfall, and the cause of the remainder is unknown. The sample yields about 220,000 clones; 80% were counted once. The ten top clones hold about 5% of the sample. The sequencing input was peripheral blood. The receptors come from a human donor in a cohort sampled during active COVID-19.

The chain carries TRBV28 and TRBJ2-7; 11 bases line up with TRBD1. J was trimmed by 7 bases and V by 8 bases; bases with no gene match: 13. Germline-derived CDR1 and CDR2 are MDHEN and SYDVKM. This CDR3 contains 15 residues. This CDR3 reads CASGLSGQGVGEQYF. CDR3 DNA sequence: TGTGCCAGCGGGCTTTCGGGACAGGGGGTGGGGGAGCAGTACTTC.

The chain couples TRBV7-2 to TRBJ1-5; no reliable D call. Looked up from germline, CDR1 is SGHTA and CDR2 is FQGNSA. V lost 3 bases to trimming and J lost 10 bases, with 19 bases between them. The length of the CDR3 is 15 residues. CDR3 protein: CASSLVTLSGEPQHF. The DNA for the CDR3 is TGTGCCAGCAGCTTGGTTACACTATCCGGCGAACCCCAGCATTTT.

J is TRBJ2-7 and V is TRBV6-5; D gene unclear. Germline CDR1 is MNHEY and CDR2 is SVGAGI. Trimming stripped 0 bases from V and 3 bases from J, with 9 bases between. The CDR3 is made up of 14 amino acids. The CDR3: CASSYSARNYEQYF. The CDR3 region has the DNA TGTGCCAGCAGTTACTCGGCGCGGAACTACGAGCAGTACTTC.

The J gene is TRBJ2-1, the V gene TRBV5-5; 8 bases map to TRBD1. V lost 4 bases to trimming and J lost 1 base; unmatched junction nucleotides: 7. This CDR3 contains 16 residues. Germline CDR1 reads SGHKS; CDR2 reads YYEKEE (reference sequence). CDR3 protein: CASSATGQASYNEQFF. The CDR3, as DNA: TGTGCCAGCAGCGCAACGGGACAGGCTTCCTACAATGAGCAGTTCTTC.

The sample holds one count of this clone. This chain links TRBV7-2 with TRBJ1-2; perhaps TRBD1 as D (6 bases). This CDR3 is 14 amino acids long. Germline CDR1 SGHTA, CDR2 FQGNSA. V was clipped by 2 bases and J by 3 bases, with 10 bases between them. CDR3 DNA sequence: TGTGCCAGCAGCTTACAGGGGAGAGACTATGGCTACACCTTC. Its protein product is CASSLQGRDYGYTF.

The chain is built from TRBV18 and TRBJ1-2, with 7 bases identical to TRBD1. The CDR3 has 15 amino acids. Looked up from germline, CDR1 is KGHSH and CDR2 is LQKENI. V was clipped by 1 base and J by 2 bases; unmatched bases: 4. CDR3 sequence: CASSPQWDSNYGYTF. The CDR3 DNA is TGTGCCAGCTCACCACAATGGGACAGCAACTATGGCTACACCTTC.

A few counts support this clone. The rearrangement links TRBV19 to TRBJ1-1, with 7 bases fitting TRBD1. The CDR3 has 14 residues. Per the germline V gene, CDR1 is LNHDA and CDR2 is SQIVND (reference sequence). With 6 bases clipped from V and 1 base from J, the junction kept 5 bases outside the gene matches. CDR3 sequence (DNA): TGTGCCAGTAGCCGACAGGGCCCGAACACTGAAGCTTTCTTT. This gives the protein CASSRQGPNTEAFF.

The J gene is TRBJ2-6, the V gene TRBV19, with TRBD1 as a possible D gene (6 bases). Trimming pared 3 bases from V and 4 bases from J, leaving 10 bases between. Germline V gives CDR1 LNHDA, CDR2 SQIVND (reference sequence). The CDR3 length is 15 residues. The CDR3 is CASSITGSGANVLTF. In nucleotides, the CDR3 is TGTGCCAGTAGTATCACAGGGTCCGGGGCCAACGTCCTGACTTTC.

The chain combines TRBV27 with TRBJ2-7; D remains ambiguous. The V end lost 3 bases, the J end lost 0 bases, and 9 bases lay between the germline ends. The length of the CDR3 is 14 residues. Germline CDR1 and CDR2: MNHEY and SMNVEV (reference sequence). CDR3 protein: CASSFTSLSYEQYF. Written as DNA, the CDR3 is TGTGCCAGCAGTTTCACATCCCTCTCCTACGAGCAGTACTTC.

CDR3 region: CATSERTTYEQFF. Written as DNA, the CDR3 is TGTGCCACCAGTGAGCGGACTACTTATGAGCAGTTCTTC. V is TRBV24-1 and J is TRBJ2-1; D perhaps matches TRBD2 (6 bases). The CDR3 runs to 13 residues. The ends were cut back, 4 bases at V and 8 bases at J, with 11 bases in the middle. Germline V CDR1 and CDR2: KGHDR, SFDVKD.

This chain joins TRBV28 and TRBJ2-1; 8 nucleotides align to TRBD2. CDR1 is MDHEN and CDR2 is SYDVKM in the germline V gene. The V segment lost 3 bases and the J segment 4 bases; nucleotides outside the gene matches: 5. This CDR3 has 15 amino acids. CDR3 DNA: TGTGCCAGCAGTTTCACGGGAGGGGGATACAATGAGCAGTTCTTC. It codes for CASSFTGGGYNEQFF.

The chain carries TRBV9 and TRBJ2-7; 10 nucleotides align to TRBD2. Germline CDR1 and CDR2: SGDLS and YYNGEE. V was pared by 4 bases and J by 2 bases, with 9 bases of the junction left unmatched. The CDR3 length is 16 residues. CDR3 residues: CASSLHPGTSAYEQYF. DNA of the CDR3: TGTGCCAGCAGCCTTCACCCAGGGACTAGCGCCTACGAGCAGTACTTC.

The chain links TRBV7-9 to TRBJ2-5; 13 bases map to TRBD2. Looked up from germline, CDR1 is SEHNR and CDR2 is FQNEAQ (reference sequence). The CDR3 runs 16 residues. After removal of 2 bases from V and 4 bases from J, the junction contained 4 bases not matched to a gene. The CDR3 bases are TGTGCCAGCAGCTTAAGACTAGCGGGAGGCGCAGAGACCCAGTACTTC. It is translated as CASSLRLAGGAETQYF.

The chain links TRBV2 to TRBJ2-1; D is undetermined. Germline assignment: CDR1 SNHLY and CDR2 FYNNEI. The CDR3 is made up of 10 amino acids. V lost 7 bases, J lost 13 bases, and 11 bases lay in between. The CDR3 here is CASMTPGQFF. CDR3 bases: TGTGCCAGCATGACTCCTGGCCAGTTCTTC.

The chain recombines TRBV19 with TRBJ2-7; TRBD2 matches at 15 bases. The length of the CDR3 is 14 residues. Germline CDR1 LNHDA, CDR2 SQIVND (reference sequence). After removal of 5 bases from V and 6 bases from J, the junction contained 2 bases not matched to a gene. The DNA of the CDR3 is TGTGCCAGTAGTTCGGGACTAGCGGGAGGCGAGCAGTACTTC. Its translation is CASSSGLAGGEQYF.

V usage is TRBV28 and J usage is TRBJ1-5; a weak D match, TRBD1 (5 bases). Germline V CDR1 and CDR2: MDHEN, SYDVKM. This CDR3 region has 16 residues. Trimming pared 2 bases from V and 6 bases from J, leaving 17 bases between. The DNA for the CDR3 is TGTGCCAGCAGTTTAGACCCCACAGGTCGCACTCAGCCCCAGCATTTT. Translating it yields CASSLDPTGRTQPQHF.